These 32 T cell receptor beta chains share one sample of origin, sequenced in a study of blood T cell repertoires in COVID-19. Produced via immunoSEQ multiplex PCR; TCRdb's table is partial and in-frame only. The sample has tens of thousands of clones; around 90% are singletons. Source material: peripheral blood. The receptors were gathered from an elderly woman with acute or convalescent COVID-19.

The CDR3 here is CASASGAGGPYNEQFF. The CDR3 DNA is TGTGCTAGTGCCTCAGGGGCGGGGGGGCCCTACAATGAGCAGTTCTTC. This chain links TRBV12-5 with TRBJ2-1, with 9 bases fitting TRBD2. CDR3 length: 16 residues. V lost 7 bases to trimming and J lost 2 bases; unmatched junction nucleotides: 9. CDR1 and CDR2 (germline): LGHNT, FRNRAP.

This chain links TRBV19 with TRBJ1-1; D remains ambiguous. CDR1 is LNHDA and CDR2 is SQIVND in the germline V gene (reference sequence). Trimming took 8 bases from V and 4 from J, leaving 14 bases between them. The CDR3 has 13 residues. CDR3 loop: CASVIRAGTEAFF. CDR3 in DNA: TGTGCCAGTGTTATTAGGGCGGGCACTGAAGCTTTCTTT.

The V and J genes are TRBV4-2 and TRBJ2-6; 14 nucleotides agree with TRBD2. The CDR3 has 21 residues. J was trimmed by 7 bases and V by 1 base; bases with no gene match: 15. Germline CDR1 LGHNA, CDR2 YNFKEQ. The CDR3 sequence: CASSQARTSGGPRLGANVLTF. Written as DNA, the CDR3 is TGTGCCAGCAGCCAAGCCCGGACTAGCGGGGGGCCCCGACTGGGAGCCAACGTCCTGACTTTC.

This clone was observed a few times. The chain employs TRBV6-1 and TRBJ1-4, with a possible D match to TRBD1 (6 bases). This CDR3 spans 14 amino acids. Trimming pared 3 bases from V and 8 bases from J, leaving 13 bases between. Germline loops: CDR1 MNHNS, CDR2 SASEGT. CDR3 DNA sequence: TGTGCCAGCAGTGATGGGGGGGCTGGGGAAAAACTGTTTTTT. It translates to CASSDGGAGEKLFF.

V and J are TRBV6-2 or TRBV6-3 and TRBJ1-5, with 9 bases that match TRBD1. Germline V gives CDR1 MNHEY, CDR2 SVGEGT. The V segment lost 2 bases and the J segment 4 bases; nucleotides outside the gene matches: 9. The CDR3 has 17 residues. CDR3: CASSYLGQGRTNQPQHF. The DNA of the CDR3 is TGTGCCAGCAGTTACCTCGGACAGGGGCGAACGAATCAGCCCCAGCATTTT.

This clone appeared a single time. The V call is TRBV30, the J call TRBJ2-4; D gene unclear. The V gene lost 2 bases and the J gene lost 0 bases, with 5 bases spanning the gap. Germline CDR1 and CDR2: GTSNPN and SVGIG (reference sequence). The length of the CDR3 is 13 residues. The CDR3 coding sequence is TGTGCCTGGAGTAATCAAGCCAAAAACATTCAGTACTTC. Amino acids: CAWSNQAKNIQYF.

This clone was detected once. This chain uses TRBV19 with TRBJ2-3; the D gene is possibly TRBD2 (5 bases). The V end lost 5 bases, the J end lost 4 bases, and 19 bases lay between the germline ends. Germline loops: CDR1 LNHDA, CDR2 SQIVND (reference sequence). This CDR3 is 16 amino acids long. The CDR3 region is CASSSGGGLIADTQYF. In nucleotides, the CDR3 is TGTGCCAGTAGTTCCGGTGGAGGTCTTATTGCAGATACGCAGTATTTT.

DNA of the CDR3: TGTGCCAGCAGCCAAGGCGGGAGGGGGTCCTACAATGAGCAGTTCTTC. Encoded protein: CASSQGGRGSYNEQFF. The chain uses TRBV3-1 (or the pseudogene TRBV3-2) and TRBJ2-1; TRBD2 matches 9 bases. This CDR3 spans 16 amino acids. V lost 1 base and J lost 1; bases outside the gene matches: 2. Looked up from germline, CDR1 is LGHDT and CDR2 is YNNKEL (reference sequence).

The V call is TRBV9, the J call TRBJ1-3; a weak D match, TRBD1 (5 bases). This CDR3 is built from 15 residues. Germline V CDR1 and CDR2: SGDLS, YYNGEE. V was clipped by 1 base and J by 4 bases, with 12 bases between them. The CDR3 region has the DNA TGTGCCAGCAGCGTAAGCTCCCAGGGCGGAAACACCATATATTTT. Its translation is CASSVSSQGGNTIYF.

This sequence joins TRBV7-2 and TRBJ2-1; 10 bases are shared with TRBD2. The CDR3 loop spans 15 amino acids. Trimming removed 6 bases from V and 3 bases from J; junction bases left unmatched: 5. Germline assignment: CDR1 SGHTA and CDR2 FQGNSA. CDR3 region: CASSPSGGFYNEQFF. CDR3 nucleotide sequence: TGTGCCAGCAGTCCTAGCGGGGGTTTCTACAATGAGCAGTTCTTC.

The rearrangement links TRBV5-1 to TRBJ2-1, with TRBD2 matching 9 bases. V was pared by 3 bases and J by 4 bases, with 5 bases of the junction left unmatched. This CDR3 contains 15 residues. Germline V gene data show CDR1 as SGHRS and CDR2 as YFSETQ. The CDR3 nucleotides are TGCGCCAGCAGCTCGGGACTAGCCGGGTACAATGAGCAGTTCTTC. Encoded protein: CASSSGLAGYNEQFF.

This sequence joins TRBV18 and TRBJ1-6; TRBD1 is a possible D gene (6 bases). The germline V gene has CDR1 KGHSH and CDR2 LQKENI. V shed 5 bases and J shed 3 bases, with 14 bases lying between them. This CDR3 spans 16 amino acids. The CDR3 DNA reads TGTGCCAGCTCATCAAACGGACAGATCTATAATTCACCCCTCCACTTT. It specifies CASSSNGQIYNSPLHF.

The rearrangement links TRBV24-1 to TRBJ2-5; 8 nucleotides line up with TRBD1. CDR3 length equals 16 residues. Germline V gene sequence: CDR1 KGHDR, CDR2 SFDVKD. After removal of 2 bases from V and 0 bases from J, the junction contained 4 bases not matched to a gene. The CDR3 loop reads CATSDSNRGNQETQYF. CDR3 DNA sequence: TGTGCCACCAGTGATTCAAACAGGGGGAACCAAGAGACCCAGTACTTC.

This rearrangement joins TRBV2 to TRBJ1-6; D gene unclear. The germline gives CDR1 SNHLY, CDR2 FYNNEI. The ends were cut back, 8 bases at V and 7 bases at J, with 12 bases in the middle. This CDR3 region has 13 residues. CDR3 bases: TGTGCCAGCCACACGACATACAATTCACCCCTCCACTTT. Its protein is CASHTTYNSPLHF.

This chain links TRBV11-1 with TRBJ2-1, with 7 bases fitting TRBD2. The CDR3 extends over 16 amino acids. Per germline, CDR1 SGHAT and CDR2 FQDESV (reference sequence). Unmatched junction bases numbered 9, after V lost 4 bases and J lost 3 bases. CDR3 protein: CASSSLGRGDYNEQFF. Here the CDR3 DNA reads TGTGCCAGCAGCTCCCTGGGGAGGGGCGACTACAATGAGCAGTTCTTC.

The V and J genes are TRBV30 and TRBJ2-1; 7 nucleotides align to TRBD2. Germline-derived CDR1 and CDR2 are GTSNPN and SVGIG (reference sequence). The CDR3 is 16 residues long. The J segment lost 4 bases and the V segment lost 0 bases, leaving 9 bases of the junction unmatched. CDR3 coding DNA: TGTGCCTGGAGTGTACTGGGGCGGGGGTTTTACAATGAGCAGTTCTTC. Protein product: CAWSVLGRGFYNEQFF.

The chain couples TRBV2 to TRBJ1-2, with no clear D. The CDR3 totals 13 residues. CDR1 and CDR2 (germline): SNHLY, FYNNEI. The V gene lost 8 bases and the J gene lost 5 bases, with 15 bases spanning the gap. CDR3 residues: CASSKGGYYGYTF. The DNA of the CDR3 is TGTGCCAGCTCTAAGGGAGGGTATTATGGCTACACCTTC.

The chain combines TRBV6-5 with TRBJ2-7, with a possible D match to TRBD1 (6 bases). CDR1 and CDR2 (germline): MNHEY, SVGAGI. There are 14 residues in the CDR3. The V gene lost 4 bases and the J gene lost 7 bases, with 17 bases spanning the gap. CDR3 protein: CASSSTGKRIEQYF. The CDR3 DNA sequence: TGTGCCAGCAGTTCAACAGGGAAAAGGATTGAGCAGTACTTC.

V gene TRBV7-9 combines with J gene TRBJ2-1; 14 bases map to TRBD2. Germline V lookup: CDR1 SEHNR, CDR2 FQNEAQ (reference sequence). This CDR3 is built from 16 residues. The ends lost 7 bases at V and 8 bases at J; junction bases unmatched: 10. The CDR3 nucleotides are TGTGCCAGCACCTATAGGACTAGCGGGGGGAAGGATGAGCAGTTCTTC. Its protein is CASTYRTSGGKDEQFF.

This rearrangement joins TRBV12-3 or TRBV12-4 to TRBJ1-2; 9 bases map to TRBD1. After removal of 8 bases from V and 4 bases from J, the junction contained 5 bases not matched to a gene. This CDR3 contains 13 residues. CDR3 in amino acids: CASGSGQGYGYTF. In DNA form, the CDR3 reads TGTGCCAGCGGATCGGGACAGGGCTATGGCTACACCTTC.

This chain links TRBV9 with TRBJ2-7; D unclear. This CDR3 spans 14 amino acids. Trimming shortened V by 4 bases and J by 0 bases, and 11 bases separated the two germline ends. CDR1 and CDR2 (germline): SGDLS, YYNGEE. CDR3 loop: CASSPTTPSYEQYF. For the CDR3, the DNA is TGTGCCAGCAGCCCTACTACCCCCTCCTACGAGCAGTACTTC.

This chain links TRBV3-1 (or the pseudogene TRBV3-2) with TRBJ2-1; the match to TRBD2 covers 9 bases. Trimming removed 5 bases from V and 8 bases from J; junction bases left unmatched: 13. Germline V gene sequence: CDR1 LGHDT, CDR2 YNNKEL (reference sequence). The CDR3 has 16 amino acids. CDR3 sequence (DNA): TGTGCCAGCAGCGACAGAGCGAGCGGGGGGTTGTATGAGCAGTTCTTC. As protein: CASSDRASGGLYEQFF.

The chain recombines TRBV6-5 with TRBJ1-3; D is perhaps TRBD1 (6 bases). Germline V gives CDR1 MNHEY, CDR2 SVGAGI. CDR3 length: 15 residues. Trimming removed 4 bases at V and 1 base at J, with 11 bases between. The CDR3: CASSSTGTSGNTIYF. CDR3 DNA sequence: TGTGCCAGCAGTTCAACCGGGACATCTGGAAACACCATATATTTT.

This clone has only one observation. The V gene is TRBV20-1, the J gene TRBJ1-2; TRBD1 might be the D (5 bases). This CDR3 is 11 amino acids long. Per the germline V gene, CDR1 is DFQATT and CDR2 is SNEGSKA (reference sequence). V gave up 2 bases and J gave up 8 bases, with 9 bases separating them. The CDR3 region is CSARQGRGYTF. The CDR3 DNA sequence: TGCAGTGCTAGACAGGGCCGGGGCTACACCTTC.

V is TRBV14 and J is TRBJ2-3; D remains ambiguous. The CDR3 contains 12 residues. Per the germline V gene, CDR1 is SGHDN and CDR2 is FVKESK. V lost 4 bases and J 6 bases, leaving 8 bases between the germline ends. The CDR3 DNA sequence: TGTGCCAGCAGCCCTGCACGGGATACGCAGTATTTT. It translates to CASSPARDTQYF.

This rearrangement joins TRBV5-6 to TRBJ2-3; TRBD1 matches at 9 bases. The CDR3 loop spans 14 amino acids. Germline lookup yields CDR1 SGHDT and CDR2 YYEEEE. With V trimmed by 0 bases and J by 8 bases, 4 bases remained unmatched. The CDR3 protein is CASSLGTGEGTQYF. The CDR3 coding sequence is TGTGCCAGCAGCTTGGGGACAGGGGAAGGTACGCAGTATTTT.

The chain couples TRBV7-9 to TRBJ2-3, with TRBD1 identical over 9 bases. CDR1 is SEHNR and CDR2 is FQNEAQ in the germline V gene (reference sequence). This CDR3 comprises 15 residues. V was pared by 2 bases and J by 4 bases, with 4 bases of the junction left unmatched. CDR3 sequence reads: CASSLPDRGPDTQYF. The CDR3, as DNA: TGTGCCAGCAGCTTACCGGACAGGGGCCCAGATACGCAGTATTTT.

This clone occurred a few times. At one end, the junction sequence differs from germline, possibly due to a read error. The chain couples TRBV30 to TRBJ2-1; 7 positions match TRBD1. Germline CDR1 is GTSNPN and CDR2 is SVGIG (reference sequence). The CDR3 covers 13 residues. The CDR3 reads CAGRTRGKSEQFF. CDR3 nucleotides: TGTGCCGGGAGAACCAGGGGGAAGAGTGAGCAGTTCTTC.

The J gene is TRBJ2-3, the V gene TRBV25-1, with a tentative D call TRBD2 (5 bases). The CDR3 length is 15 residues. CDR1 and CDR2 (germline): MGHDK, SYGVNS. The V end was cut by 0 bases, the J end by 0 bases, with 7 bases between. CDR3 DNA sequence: TGTGCCAGCAGTGAATATGGAGGTAGCACAGATACGCAGTATTTT. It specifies CASSEYGGSTDTQYF. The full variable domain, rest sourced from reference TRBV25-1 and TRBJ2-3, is EADIYQTPRYLVIGTGKKITLECSQTMGHDKMYWYQQDPGMELHLIHYSYGVNSTEKGDLSSESTVSRIRTEHFPLTLESARPSHTSQYLCASSEYGGSTDTQYFGPGTRLTVL.

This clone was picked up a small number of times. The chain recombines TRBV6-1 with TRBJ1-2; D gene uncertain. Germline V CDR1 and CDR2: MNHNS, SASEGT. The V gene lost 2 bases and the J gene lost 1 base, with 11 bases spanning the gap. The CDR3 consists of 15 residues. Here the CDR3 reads CASSESTALNYGYTF. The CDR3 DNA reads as TGTGCCAGCAGTGAAAGCACAGCCCTTAACTATGGCTACACCTTC.

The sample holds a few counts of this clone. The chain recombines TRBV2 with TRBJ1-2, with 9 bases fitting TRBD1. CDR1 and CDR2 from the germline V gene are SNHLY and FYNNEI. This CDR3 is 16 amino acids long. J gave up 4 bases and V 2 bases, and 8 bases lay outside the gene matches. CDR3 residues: CASSEPRDRVRYGYTF. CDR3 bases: TGTGCCAGCAGTGAACCCCGGGACAGGGTACGCTATGGCTACACCTTC.

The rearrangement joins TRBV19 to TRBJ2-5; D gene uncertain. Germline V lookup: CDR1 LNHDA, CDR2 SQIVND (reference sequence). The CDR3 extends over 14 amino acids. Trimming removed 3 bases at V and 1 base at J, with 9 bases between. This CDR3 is CASSMGQLQETQYF. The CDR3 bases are TGTGCCAGTAGTATGGGCCAACTCCAAGAGACCCAGTACTTC.